The subject of this entry is one T cell receptor beta chain. The germline V and J ends were trimmed by 6 bases and 4 bases, with 16 bases remaining between them. This CDR3 has 14 residues. Germline CDR1 reads MDHEN; CDR2 reads SYDVKM. The method was immunoSEQ multiplex PCR; TCRdb's version includes in-frame clones alone and lacks a portion of them. This sample has tens of thousands of clones, with just under 95% found just once. The sample originates from a study of technical replicates of blood from a few donors. The clonotype comes from a human donor in good health. The rearrangement uses TRBV28 and TRBJ2-7, with D perhaps matching TRBD1 (7 bases). Sequences were obtained from T cells isolated from PBMCs. This chain's CDR3 is CASSPGGGGYEQYF. The CDR3 DNA reads as TGTGCCAGCAGCCCAGGAGGGGGCGGGTACGAGCAGTACTTC.